One sample yielded the 11 T cell receptor beta chains listed below, sequenced in a study of blood T cell repertoires in COVID-19. Data came from immunoSEQ multiplex PCR; TCRdb stores just in-frame clones and leaves some out. The data contain tens of thousands of clones, roughly 86% of them singletons. The sequenced sample consisted of peripheral blood. The receptors derive from a man aged 45 to 65 with active COVID-19.

This rearrangement joins TRBV6-2 or TRBV6-3 to TRBJ1-1; D gene uncertain. The CDR3 consists of 12 residues. Germline V gene lookup returns CDR1 MNHEY and CDR2 SVGEGT. Between the trimmed V and J ends, which lost 5 bases and 8 bases, there was a span of 12 bases. The CDR3 protein is CASSRREEEAFF. CDR3 nucleotide sequence: TGTGCCAGCAGTCGGAGGGAGGAGGAAGCTTTCTTT.

The V call is TRBV5-1, the J call TRBJ1-1; D might be TRBD1 (5 bases). Germline V gives CDR1 SGHRS, CDR2 YFSETQ. This CDR3 is 13 amino acids long. The V gene lost 3 bases and the J gene lost 7 bases, with 13 bases spanning the gap. For the CDR3, the DNA is TGCGCCAGCAGCTGGCGGGGGAACTTTGAAGCTTTCTTT. Amino acid sequence: CASSWRGNFEAFF.

The gene calls are TRBV7-9 and TRBJ1-1, with 8 bases aligning to TRBD1. Trimming at V came to 4 bases and at J to 11 bases, leaving 12 bases not matched to a gene. CDR1 is SEHNR, CDR2 FQNEAQ, per germline (reference sequence). The CDR3 sequence is 14 residues long. The chain's CDR3 is CASSSRTGPNRAFF. The CDR3 coding sequence is TGTGCCAGCAGCTCTCGGACAGGGCCGAATCGGGCTTTCTTT.

The table lists this clone with a count of one. This rearrangement joins TRBV6-1 to TRBJ2-7; possible D gene TRBD2, 6 bases. V was shortened by 1 base and J by 0 bases, with 10 bases between the two germline ends. Germline loops: CDR1 MNHNS, CDR2 SASEGT. The CDR3 has 15 residues. The CDR3 sequence is CASSEVGGSSYEQYV. CDR3 nucleotide sequence: TGTGCCAGCAGTGAAGTGGGGGGAAGCTCCTACGAGCAGTACGTC.

This clone turned up a few times. The chain links TRBV7-2 to TRBJ1-5; no clear D. Trimming removed 5 bases from V and 1 base from J, with 12 bases in between. CDR1 is SGHTA and CDR2 is FQGNSA in the germline V gene. The CDR3 is 15 residues long. This CDR3 reads CASSPQIQSNQPQHF. CDR3 DNA sequence: TGTGCCAGCAGCCCTCAGATACAAAGCAATCAGCCCCAGCATTTT.

The chain uses TRBV7-2 and TRBJ2-3; 12 bases line up with TRBD1. The trim removed 1 base at V and 4 bases at J, leaving 3 bases unmatched. Per the germline V gene, CDR1 is SGHTA and CDR2 is FQGNSA. The CDR3 is 16 residues long. As DNA, the CDR3 is TGTGCCAGCAGCTTAGGTGGGACAGGGGGCGCAGATACGCAGTATTTT. This encodes CASSLGGTGGADTQYF.

The genes are TRBV28 and TRBJ2-7; 11 bases are shared with TRBD2. This CDR3 comprises 15 residues. Losses at the gene ends were 6 bases for V and 2 bases for J; bases not matched to a gene: 6. CDR1 is MDHEN, CDR2 SYDVKM, per germline. As DNA, the CDR3 is TGTGCCAGCAGCCTTACTAGCGGGAGTACCTACGAGCAGTACGTC. As protein: CASSLTSGSTYEQYV.

This chain links TRBV27 with TRBJ1-5; a weak D match, TRBD1 (6 bases). The CDR3 is 14 amino acids. Germline V CDR1 and CDR2: MNHEY, SMNVEV (reference sequence). V dropped 5 bases and J dropped 4 bases, with 12 bases sitting between them. The CDR3 DNA follows: TGTGCCAGCAGTGCCACAGGGCAGAATCAGCCCCAGCATTTT. It is translated as CASSATGQNQPQHF.

This chain joins TRBV21-1 and TRBJ1-6; the table's D call TRBD1 went unverified against the DNA. TRBV21-1 is classified as a pseudogene. This CDR3 spans 14 amino acids. CDR3 residues: CASSNETTGSPLHF. DNA for the CDR3: TGTGCCAGCAGCAATGAGACAACTGGTTCACCCCTCCACTTT.

This chain links TRBV11-2 with TRBJ1-1, with D possibly being TRBD1 (6 bases). The germline V and J ends were trimmed by 4 bases and 1 base, with 19 bases remaining between them. Germline V gene lookup returns CDR1 SGHAT and CDR2 FQNNGV. There are 17 residues in the CDR3. The CDR3 spells CASSYRGAGRKNTEAFF. In nucleotides, the CDR3 is TGTGCCAGCAGCTACCGGGGGGCAGGGCGGAAGAACACTGAAGCTTTCTTT.

This chain connects TRBV10-2 to TRBJ2-3; 7 bases map to TRBD2. Germline trimming cut 4 bases from V and 5 bases from J; bases unmatched to any gene: 12. From germline, CDR1 is WSHSY and CDR2 SAAADI. CDR3 length: 16 amino acids. The CDR3: CASSAPWGGGGDTQYF. CDR3 nucleotide sequence: TGCGCCAGCAGTGCACCTTGGGGGGGAGGAGGAGATACGCAGTATTTT.